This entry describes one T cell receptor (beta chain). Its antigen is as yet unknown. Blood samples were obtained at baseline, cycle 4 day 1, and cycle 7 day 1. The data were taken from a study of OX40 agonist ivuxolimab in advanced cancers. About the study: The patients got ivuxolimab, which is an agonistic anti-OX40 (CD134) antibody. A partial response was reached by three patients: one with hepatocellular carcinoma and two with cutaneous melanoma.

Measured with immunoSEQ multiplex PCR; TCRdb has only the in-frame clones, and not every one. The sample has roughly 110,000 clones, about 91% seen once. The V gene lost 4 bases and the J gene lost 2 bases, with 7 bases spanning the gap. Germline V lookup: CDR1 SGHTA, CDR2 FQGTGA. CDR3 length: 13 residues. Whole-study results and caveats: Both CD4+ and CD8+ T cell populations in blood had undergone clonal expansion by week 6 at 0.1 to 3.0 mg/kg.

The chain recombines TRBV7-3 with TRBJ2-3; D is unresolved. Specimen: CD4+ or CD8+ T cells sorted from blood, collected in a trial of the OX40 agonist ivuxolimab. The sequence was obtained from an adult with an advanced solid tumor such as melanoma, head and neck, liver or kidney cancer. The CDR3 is CASSSTYTDTQYF. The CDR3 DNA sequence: TGTGCCAGCAGCTCTACGTACACAGATACGCAGTATTTT.